One and the same sample provided the 3 T cell receptor beta chains below, sequenced in a study of blood T cell repertoires in COVID-19. Produced via immunoSEQ multiplex PCR; TCRdb's table is partial and in-frame only. The sample lists around 97,000 clones; over 75% were seen once. Material for sequencing was peripheral blood. All receptors derive from a human donor in a cohort sampled during active or convalescent COVID-19.

The CDR3 loop is CASSLGAQTNEKLFF. The CDR3 region has the DNA TGTGCCAGCAGCCTAGGGGCGCAAACTAATGAAAAACTGTTTTTT. The genes are TRBV4-2 and TRBJ1-4, with a tentative D call TRBD1 (5 bases). The V gene lost 4 bases and the J gene lost 1 base, with 10 bases spanning the gap. The CDR3 is made up of 15 amino acids. Germline CDR1 is LGHNA and CDR2 is YNFKEQ.

This chain joins TRBV12-5 and TRBJ1-5, with 7 bases aligning to TRBD1. J gave up 4 bases and V 1 base, and 1 base lay outside the gene matches. The CDR3 spans 14 residues. Germline CDR1 is LGHNT and CDR2 is FRNRAP. CDR3 sequence reads: CASGLGQGNQPQHF. CDR3 in DNA: TGTGCTAGTGGTTTGGGACAGGGAAATCAGCCCCAGCATTTT.

The chain combines TRBV12-5 with TRBJ1-5; no clear D gene. The germline CDR1 and CDR2 sequences are LGHNT and FRNRAP. There are 12 residues in the CDR3. The ends were cut back, 0 bases at V and 7 bases at J, with 4 bases in the middle. Written as DNA, the CDR3 is TGTGCTAGTGGTTTGGTAACACAGCCCCAGCATTTT. Its protein is CASGLVTQPQHF.